The source of this TCR beta chain is a study of identical twins. Whole-study findings and limits: Among beta out-of-frame sequences, excess sharing between twins appeared weaker. High-abundance cord blood beta clonotypes had fewer insertions; memory repertoires showed none. Researchers reported excess low generation probability among twin-shared out-of-frame alpha sequences.

Trimming took off 3 bases at V and 4 bases at J, with 6 bases between the two ends. The CDR3 is 12 amino acids. CDR1 and CDR2 (germline): KGHDR, SFDVKD. Every sampled donor was Caucasian and healthy. MiXCR was run by TCRdb on the 5' RACE reads, yielding one entry per CDR3 protein. Of about 200,000 distinct CDR3 sequences listed, less than 9.5% are singletons. There are a few counts of this clonotype. Its antigen is still unknown. V gene TRBV24-1 combines with J gene TRBJ2-7; D gene ambiguous. Sequenced sample: memory (CD45RO+) T cells sorted from blood. This clonotype originated in a young woman in good health. The CDR3 sequence: CATSDIGYEQYF. The CDR3, as DNA: TGTGCCACCAGTGATATCGGTTACGAGCAGTACTTC.